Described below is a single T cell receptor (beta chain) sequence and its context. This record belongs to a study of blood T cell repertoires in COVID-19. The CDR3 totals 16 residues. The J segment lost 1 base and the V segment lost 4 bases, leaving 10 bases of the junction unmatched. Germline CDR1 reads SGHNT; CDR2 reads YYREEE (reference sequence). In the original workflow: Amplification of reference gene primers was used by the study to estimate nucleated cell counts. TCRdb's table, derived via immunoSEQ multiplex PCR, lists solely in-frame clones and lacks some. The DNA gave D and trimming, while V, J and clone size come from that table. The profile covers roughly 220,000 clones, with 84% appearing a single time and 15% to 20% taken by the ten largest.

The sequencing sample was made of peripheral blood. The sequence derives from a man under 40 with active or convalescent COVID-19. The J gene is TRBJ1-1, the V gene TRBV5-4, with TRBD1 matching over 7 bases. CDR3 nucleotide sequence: TGTGCCAGCAGCCCTCGACAGGGCGGGGAGAACACTGAAGCTTTCTTT. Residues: CASSPRQGGENTEAFF.